This T cell receptor (beta chain) came from a study of radiotherapy plus CTLA-4 blockade in lung cancer. Across the whole study: Objective responses were recorded in around a sixth of patients, with disease control recorded in about 30%. General study findings and limits: Reports state that early shifts in blood T cell clones, with interferon-beta, best predicted response. In blood, after radiotherapy plus ipilimumab, tumor-derived TCR clones expanded.

CDR1 and CDR2 from the germline V gene are LGHNA and YSLEER. The CDR3 consists of 15 residues. The V end was cut by 0 bases, the J end by 5 bases, with 10 bases between. A few counts support this clone. The antigen is undetermined. Clones were sequenced by immunoSEQ multiplex PCR, and TCRdb holds only the in-frame ones, with some missing. The sample includes about 64,000 clones, roughly 76% of them seen just once. Focal radiation and CTLA-4 blockade (ipilimumab) were tested in chemo-refractory metastatic non-small-cell lung cancer patients. The source material was peripheral blood, sampled from a patient treated with radiotherapy plus ipilimumab. V is TRBV4-3 and J is TRBJ2-2; tentatively, D is TRBD1 (5 bases). The origin of this receptor is a human donor with non-small cell lung cancer whose response to radiotherapy plus ipilimumab could not be evaluated. As DNA, the CDR3 is TGCGCCAGCAGCCAAGATAGTTCAGGGACCGGGGAGCTGTTTTTT. It yields the protein CASSQDSSGTGELFF.